This T cell receptor (beta chain) was identified during a study of regulatory T cells in long-lasting Graves disease. Study context: Antithyroid drugs had been taken under 3 months by newly diagnosed Graves' patients.

General study findings and limits: With persistent disease, TRBV28, TRBJ1-2 and TRBJ2-5 were the favored segments.

Time point noted: newly diagnosed GD, antithyroid drugs for less than 3 months. Following extraction of RNA from PBMCs, that RNA was used to make the TCR library. This clonotype was recorded many times. The antigen is undetermined. The CDR3 has 13 amino acids. V dropped 2 bases and J dropped 7 bases, with 11 bases sitting between them. CDR1 and CDR2 (germline): SGHTA, FQGNSA. For TCR beta, libraries came from iRepertoire HTBI primers and Arm-PCR of CDR3 regions. A single record per CDR3 protein comes from TCRdb applying MiXCR to the multiplex PCR reads. The sample lists some 560,000 distinct CDR3 sequences, around 15% seen once, with roughly 25% in the top ten. A further study also used this sample, focusing on T cells in Graves' hyperthyroidism and ophthalmopathy. This second study says: The study used the HTBI primer set for a first-round RT-PCR of the TCR CDR3.

This rearrangement joins TRBV7-2 to TRBJ1-2, with a tentative D call TRBD1 (6 bases). The TCR sequence derives from a woman aged 35-60 years with Graves disease. The input for sequencing was peripheral blood mononuclear cells (PBMCs), taken at new diagnosis, from a patient treated with antithyroid drugs. The CDR3 nucleotides are TGTGCCAGCAGCTTATTAGACAGGCTTGGCTACACCTTC. This sequence encodes CASSLLDRLGYTF.